Sequencing of this TCR beta chain was carried out in a study of metastatic and nonmetastatic thyroid tumors. With MiXCR, TCRdb reprocessed the PCR reads. The table lists 13,000 or so clones, about 34% of them singletons. V shed 3 bases, J shed 7 bases, and the junction held 12 bases outside the gene matches. The CDR3 consists of 15 residues. Looked up from germline, CDR1 is SGDLS and CDR2 is YYNGEE. No treatment had been given to any patient before thyroid surgery. This chain links TRBV9 with TRBJ2-7, with 8 bases identical to TRBD1. The specimen sequenced was tumor tissue. The source is a male donor with papillary thyroid cancer or a benign thyroid nodule (not recorded which). Some clones in this sample may be carry-over from other donors' samples. In DNA form, the CDR3 reads TGTGCCAGCAGCGCCCCAGGGGGCTTCCCCGTTGAGCAGTACTTC. Its protein product is CASSAPGGFPVEQYF.